A selection of T cell receptor beta chains follows, all from one sample in a study of response to subunit inactivated influenza vaccine. TCRdb reprocessed the RT-PCR reads via MiXCR and lists one record per CDR3 protein. The table includes more than 700,000 distinct CDR3 sequences, 21% detected once. The specimen comprised PBMCs from blood, sampled around 5 days after vaccination. The receptors stem from a man in his forties or fifties who received an inactivated influenza vaccine. Both conserved end residues are part of each CDR3. A D gene is named only where the DNA matches it firmly. The listing skips clone size in some rows; elsewhere it reads once, few, many or a size class.

few	TRBV27	TRBJ1-4	-	CASSFRVLTQLFF	TGTGCCAGCAGTTTCAGGGTACTAACTCAACTGTTTTTT
-	TRBV12-3/TRBV12-4	TRBJ2-5	-	CASSLNRIQETQYF	TGTGCCAGCAGTTTAAACCGTATACAAGAGACCCAGTACTTC
few	TRBV12-5	TRBJ2-6	TRBD1	CASGYTGQGTGANVLTF	TGTGCTAGTGGGTATACGGGACAGGGAACAGGGGCCAACGTCCTGACTTTC
-	TRBV30	TRBJ2-7	TRBD2	CAWSPSGSYEQYF	TGTGCCTGGAGTCCTAGCGGTTCCTACGAGCAGTACTTC
few	TRBV6-2/TRBV6-3	TRBJ2-1	TRBD2	CASSPPRTSGNNEQFF	TGTGCCAGCAGTCCTCCCAGGACTAGCGGTAACAATGAGCAGTTCTTC
few	TRBV6-2/TRBV6-3	TRBJ2-1	TRBD2	CASRREGGSYNEQFF	TGTGCCAGCCGGCGGGAGGGAGGGTCCTACAATGAGCAGTTCTTC
-	TRBV11-2	TRBJ2-7	TRBD2	CASSDRTSGGYEQYF	TGTGCCAGCAGCGACCGGACTAGCGGGGGCTACGAGCAGTACTTC
many	TRBV7-2	TRBJ2-7	TRBD2	CASSLEFGLAGGEQYF	TGTGCCAGCAGCTTAGAATTCGGGCTAGCGGGGGGAGAGCAGTACTTC
many	TRBV29-1	TRBJ2-2	-	CSVGPGVGELFF	TGCAGCGTTGGGCCAGGGGTCGGGGAGCTGTTTTTT
few	TRBV29-1	TRBJ2-7	-	CSVELSYEQYF	TGCAGCGTTGAACTCTCCTACGAGCAGTACTTC
few	TRBV29-1	TRBJ1-2	-	CSVREDSYYGYTF	TGCAGCGTCCGTGAGGACAGCTACTATGGCTACACCTTC
few	TRBV12-3/TRBV12-4	TRBJ2-2	-	CASSLGRGRSAGELFF	TGTGCCAGCAGTTTAGGTCGGGGGAGATCGGCCGGGGAGCTGTTTTTT
few	TRBV7-8	TRBJ1-4	-	CASSTTGTAPEKLFF	TGTGCCAGCAGCACAACCGGGACGGCACCTGAAAAACTGTTTTTT
-	TRBV4-1	TRBJ2-4	-	CASSQEAPVIAKNIQYF	TGCGCCAGCAGCCAAGAGGCACCAGTAATAGCCAAAAACATTCAGTACTTC
many	TRBV20-1	TRBJ2-1	TRBD2	CSARILAGGDEQFF	TGCAGTGCTAGGATACTAGCGGGAGGAGATGAGCAGTTCTTC
-	TRBV15	TRBJ1-1	-	CATSRDNRGLKAFF	TGTGCCACCAGCAGAGATAATCGTGGGCTAAAAGCTTTCTTT
-	TRBV7-2	TRBJ1-5	-	CASSLVRPWGNQPQHF	TGTGCCAGCAGCTTAGTGCGTCCCTGGGGCAATCAGCCCCAGCATTTT
many	TRBV6-5	TRBJ2-5	TRBD1	CASSYSLVGTGRRAETQYF	TGTGCCAGCAGTTACTCGCTAGTAGGGACAGGGCGGAGGGCAGAGACCCAGTACTTC
many	TRBV7-2	TRBJ2-5	-	CASSLTLLGTQYF	TGTGCCAGCAGCTTAACCCTTTTGGGGACCCAGTACTTC
-	TRBV6-5	TRBJ2-7	-	CASSYSGGASSYEQYF	TGTGCCAGCAGTTACTCGGGCGGGGCGAGCTCCTACGAGCAGTACTTC
few	TRBV5-1	TRBJ2-5	-	CASNLWPEYGTRTQETQYF	TGCGCCAGCAATCTTTGGCCGGAGTACGGAACAAGGACGCAAGAGACCCAGTACTTC
few	TRBV11-1	TRBJ1-2	-	CASSLAGTYGYTF	TGTGCCAGCAGCTTAGCGGGGACATATGGCTACACCTTC
few	TRBV20-1	TRBJ1-2	-	CSARVGRGYTF	TGCAGTGCTAGAGTTGGTAGGGGCTACACCTTC
-	TRBV10-3	TRBJ2-1	TRBD2	CAISETLAGGNNEQFF	TGTGCCATCAGTGAGACACTAGCGGGGGGCAACAATGAGCAGTTCTTC
-	TRBV24-1	TRBJ2-3	-	CATSDGWTNTDTQYF	TGTGCCACCAGTGATGGTTGGACTAACACAGATACGCAGTATTTT
-	TRBV6-1	TRBJ2-3	TRBD1	CASSQRQGPRDTQYF	TGTGCCAGCAGTCAGAGACAGGGCCCACGGGATACGCAGTATTTT
few	TRBV2	TRBJ2-5	-	CASSERTQYF	TGTGCCAGCAGTGAACGGACCCAGTACTTC
many	TRBV7-2	TRBJ1-6	-	CASSLRGTTIWALHF	TGTGCCAGCAGCTTACGTGGCACCACAATTTGGGCCCTCCACTTT
few	TRBV6-2/TRBV6-3	TRBJ2-1	TRBD2	CASSHEAGGSSYNEQFF	TGTGCCAGCAGCCACGAGGCGGGGGGGAGCTCCTACAATGAGCAGTTCTTC
few	TRBV20-1	TRBJ2-2	-	CSARLHGANTGELFF	TGCAGTGCTAGATTACACGGGGCGAACACCGGGGAGCTGTTTTTT
once	TRBV7-9	TRBJ2-1	-	CASSPLNEQIF	TGTGCCAGCAGCCCCCTCAATGAGCAGATCTTC
few	TRBV11-2	TRBJ2-2	-	CASSPGTRQNTGELFF	TGTGCCAGCAGCCCCGGGACTCGTCAGAACACCGGGGAGCTGTTTTTT
few	TRBV20-1	TRBJ2-7	-	CSAHRVSYEQYF	TGCAGTGCTCACAGGGTTTCCTACGAGCAGTACTTC
few	TRBV27	TRBJ2-2	-	CASSKRAGELFF	TGTGCCAGCAGTAAGAGGGCCGGGGAGCTGTTTTTT
few	TRBV7-3	TRBJ2-1	-	CASSSSTRGEQFF	TGTGCCAGCAGCTCCTCGACTCGGGGTGAGCAGTTCTTC
few	TRBV29-1	TRBJ2-1	TRBD2	CSVEGLAGGQFIYNEQFF	TGCAGCGTTGAAGGACTAGCGGGGGGGCAATTTATATACAATGAGCAGTTCTTC
few	TRBV6-6	TRBJ2-5	-	CASSNREETQYF	TGTGCCAGCAGTAACAGGGAAGAGACCCAGTACTTC
few	TRBV7-8	TRBJ2-2	-	CASSRALGTGELFF	TGTGCCAGCAGCCGGGCACTAGGCACCGGGGAGCTGTTTTTT
-	TRBV20-1	TRBJ1-1	-	CSARDQTFTNTEAFF	TGCAGTGCTAGAGATCAGACATTTACGAACACTGAAGCTTTCTTT
-	TRBV7-9	TRBJ1-2	-	CASSQSANYGYTF	TGTGCCAGCAGCCAAAGCGCTAACTATGGCTACACCTTC
-	TRBV28	TRBJ2-2	-	CASSLSLPPGSGELFF	TGTGCCAGCAGTTTATCTCTCCCCCCGGGGTCCGGGGAGCTGTTTTTT
few	TRBV20-1	TRBJ1-5	-	CSAVNQRYSNQPQHF	TGCAGTGCTGTGAATCAGAGGTATAGCAATCAGCCCCAGCATTTT
many	TRBV12-3/TRBV12-4	TRBJ1-3	-	CASSLAPVGASGNTIYF	TGTGCCAGCAGTTTAGCGCCAGTAGGGGCCTCTGGAAACACCATATATTTT
-	TRBV12-3/TRBV12-4	TRBJ2-1	-	CASSTTGTSYNEQFF	TGTGCCAGCAGTACCACAGGGACCTCCTACAATGAGCAGTTCTTC
many	TRBV6-5	TRBJ2-3	-	CASRRDLGVTDTQYF	TGTGCCAGCAGGAGGGACTTAGGCGTGACGGATACGCAGTATTTT
few	TRBV20-1	TRBJ1-1	-	CSAIPYKGERNTEAFF	TGCAGTGCTATCCCATACAAAGGGGAGAGGAACACTGAAGCTTTCTTT